This T cell receptor beta chain was documented in a study of OX40 agonist ivuxolimab in advanced cancers. The data were produced by immunoSEQ multiplex PCR, yet TCRdb's version contains in-frame clones alone and is incomplete. In the table there are fewer than 45,000 clones, around nine tenths of which are singletons. Autoimmune disease history or systemic immunosuppression led to patients being barred. In germline, CDR1 is SGHAT, CDR2 FQNNGV. Trimming removed 8 bases at V and 7 bases at J, with 18 bases between. The CDR3 sequence is 13 residues long. This clone was detected a few times. No antigen is known for it. General study points: Relative to CD4+ cells, CD8+ T cells on average had more expanded clones.

The sample in question was CD4+ or CD8+ T cells sorted from blood, obtained in a trial of the OX40 agonist ivuxolimab. The clonotype was recovered from an adult with an advanced solid tumor such as melanoma, head and neck, liver or kidney cancer. This chain connects TRBV11-2 to TRBJ2-7; the D call may be TRBD1 or TRBD2 (5 bases each). CDR3: CASRSAGPGEQYF. The CDR3 nucleotides are TGTGCCAGCCGCTCGGCAGGGCCGGGGGAGCAGTACTTC.